This T cell receptor beta chain emerged from a study of blood T cell repertoires in COVID-19. Study-level information: Specimens from acute and convalescent COVID-19 originated in the United States, Italy and Spain.

V trimming: 5 bases; J trimming: 10 bases; junction bases outside the gene matches: 5. CDR3 length: 11 amino acids. Germline lookup yields CDR1 SQVTM and CDR2 ANQGSEA. Participants reported their clinical history, and cohort assignment relied on those reports. Original methodology: Using reference gene primer amplification, nucleated cell counts were estimated. Measured with immunoSEQ multiplex PCR; TCRdb has only the in-frame clones, and not every one. The DNA gave D and trimming, while V, J and clone size come from that table. The table includes roughly 300,000 clones, about 92% detected once. The specimen was PBMCs or T cells enriched from blood (not recorded which). The V call is TRBV29-1, the J call TRBJ1-1; 9 nucleotides line up with TRBD1. This clonotype was obtained from a woman aged 30 to 39 who had recovered from COVID-19. CDR3 DNA: TGCAGCGTTACAGGGGGCGAAGGAGCTTTCTTT. It encodes CSVTGGEGAFF.